The 5 T cell receptor beta chains presented below share a single source sample, sequenced in a study of shared clonotypes between healthy human individuals. Only in-frame clones appear in the TCRdb table, and some are missing; sequencing was by immunoSEQ multiplex PCR. Among about 460,000 clones, approximately 80% were seen once, and the ten largest hold approximately 12%. The sample comprised PBMCs. These receptors all come from a woman in her thirties or forties in good health. Some clones in this sample may be carry-over from other donors' samples.

The chain recombines TRBV28 with TRBJ1-5; D unresolved. The CDR3 extends over 16 amino acids. The germline V gene encodes CDR1 MDHEN and CDR2 SYDVKM. The V and J ends lost 5 bases and 0 bases respectively, with 14 bases between them. CDR3 loop: CASSLTDRFSNQPQHF. CDR3 bases: TGTGCCAGCAGTCTAACGGACCGATTTAGCAATCAGCCCCAGCATTTT.

The CDR3 is CASSLRPTNHGNTGELFF. Written as DNA, the CDR3 is TGTGCCAGCAGCCTAAGACCGACTAACCATGGGAACACCGGGGAGCTGTTTTTT. V and J are TRBV7-2 and TRBJ2-2; tentatively, D is TRBD2 (5 bases). The CDR3 contains 18 residues. V was trimmed by 5 bases and J by 1 base, leaving 20 bases between them. Germline CDR1 reads SGHTA; CDR2 reads FQGNSA.

V and J are TRBV9 and TRBJ2-1; D unclear. Trimming stripped 4 bases from V and 7 bases from J, with 15 bases between. The CDR3 runs 14 residues. Germline V gives CDR1 SGDLS, CDR2 YYNGEE. Here the CDR3 DNA reads TGTGCCAGCAGCCCTAGTGGTACGTTGAATGAGCAGTTCTTC. Its protein product is CASSPSGTLNEQFF.

The chain combines TRBV7-9 with TRBJ2-5, with 11 bases fitting TRBD2. Germline V gives CDR1 SEHNR, CDR2 FQNEAQ (reference sequence). This CDR3 is 17 amino acids long. The V segment lost 4 bases and the J segment 5 bases; nucleotides outside the gene matches: 12. CDR3 coding DNA: TGTGCCAGCAGCTCCGTTAGACTAGCGGGACCCAGCGAGACCCAGTACTTC. It encodes CASSSVRLAGPSETQYF.

The chain uses TRBV18 and TRBJ2-3; 9 bases align to TRBD2. The CDR3 length is 15 residues. The V gene end was trimmed by 4 bases and the J gene end by 3 bases; junction bases not matched to a gene: 5. CDR1 KGHSH and CDR2 LQKENI come from the germline V gene. CDR3 bases: TGTGCCAGCTCACTGCCTCTAGCGGGAACAGATACGCAGTATTTT. Its translation is CASSLPLAGTDTQYF.